Sequencing of this T cell receptor (beta chain) was carried out in a study of T cells in Graves' hyperthyroidism and ophthalmopathy (dated by TCRdb to the late 2010s). For context, the study as a whole: Peripheral blood samples were taken at initial diagnosis, before any treatment was given. TCR V-J signatures able to tell the groups apart were searched for in a discovery cohort of 90 to 100 patients, of whom around 42 had Graves' ophthalmopathy and around 56 had stable Graves' hyperthyroidism. An independent validation cohort of fewer than 20 hyperthyroidism patients and approximately 15 patients who later progressed to ophthalmopathy tested prospective prediction of ophthalmopathy. For training and testing, the 80 to 100 patients in the discovery cohort were randomly divided in a 7:3 ratio. The study also compared thyroid tissue and blood T-cell repertoires from 6 or 7 Graves' hyperthyroidism patients. Once sampling was done, hyperthyroidism patients were given methimazole at a starting dose of 30 mg daily, whereas ophthalmopathy patients were given high-dose intravenous methylprednisolone. According to the paper, TCR Vbeta CDR3 sequencing was carried out on approximately 140 peripheral blood samples, which came from approximately 41 ophthalmopathy, 80 or so hyperthyroidism and approximately 17 progressor patients.

The TCR beta CDR3 regions were amplified from RNA transcripts. The first round of RT-PCR for the TCR CDR3 was performed with the HTBI primer set and the Qiagen OneStep RT-PCR kit. Libraries were constructed in a second round of multiplex PCR, after which size selection and purification were carried out. The libraries were sequenced on an Illumina HiSeq2000 using paired-end 100 bp reads. Per the source publication's procedure: SOAPnuke was used to process the raw data, with reads discarded if the reads contained adapters or uncalled bases, had a mean Phred below 15, or lacked an exact constant-primer or identifier match. COPE v1.2.5 was used to merge the high-quality paired reads, and each unique nucleotide sequence was defined as a clonotype. Clonotypes were aligned to IMGT TRBV, TRBD and TRBJ reference segments using MiTCR v1.1. Analysis was restricted to V-J combinations with a frequency above 0.0001, which covered 99% to 99.2% of repertoires. A TCS score was defined as the ratio between F50 (clonal expansion) and ExV (chaos), using BLOSUM62-based TCRdist between CDR3 peptides within each V-J. Welch's t-statistics and random forest reduced 500 to 550 V-J features to 13, which were used in a naive Bayes classifier (R e1071). In-frame beta chains were kept once TCRdb had trimmed the public reads at Q25 with fastp and called clones with MiXCR. Every entry covers one CDR3 protein and lists the most common genes and DNA from its rows. TCRdb's processing, not the authors', yielded these V and J calls. The sample has around 350,000 distinct CDR3 sequences on record, 15% to 20% of them singletons. The ten biggest clones cover around 3.4% of the sample.

CDR3 length: 13 amino acids, cysteine to phenylalanine. CDR3 DNA is the only sequence kept; it has 39 bases, read in frame from the first base. The germline V gene (reference sequence) sets CDR1 to WNHNN and CDR2 to SYGVQD. V lost 4 bases and J lost 3 bases; the stretch between them is 7 bases long. This clonotype was detected ten times or more. This receptor's antigen is unknown. Base qualities were left out, and no much larger clone turns up one base away. Stable Graves' hyperthyroidism was defined as no progression to ophthalmopathy during 18 months of follow-up. Hyperthyroidism patients were newly diagnosed, had a disease duration of under 2 months, and were aged 18 to 65 years. The study excluded patients with uncontrolled infections, other autoimmune diseases, pregnancy or lactation. Diagnoses were based on clinical symptoms, serum thyroxine and TRAb, thyroid ultrasound and orbital computed tomography. PBMCs were isolated from about 9.1 ml of fresh peripheral blood by Ficoll-Paque density gradient centrifugation. Trizol reagent was used to extract total RNA, and RNA quality was then checked on an Agilent 2100 Bioanalyzer.

Broad study findings and their caveats: Most expanded thyroid clonotypes (frequency above 0.001) were also found in blood, which suggests that blood repertoires may mirror thyroid immune responses. In validation, the model predicted progression to ophthalmopathy a median of about 6 months before onset, with over 60% sensitivity and about 72% specificity. No statistical method was used to fix the sample size in advance, and group allocation was not hidden from the investigators. A model built on a 13 V-J signature distinguished ophthalmopathy from stable hyperthyroidism, reaching about 88% sensitivity and 81% to 83% specificity in cross-validation and 80%/75% in testing.

This clonotype was sampled from a woman under 30 with Graves' hyperthyroidism. Input material: blood. Here the chain combines TRBV10-1 and TRBJ1-5, and possibly TRBD1, on 5 matching bases. The bases read TGCGCCAGCAGTGGACAGATCAATCAGCCCCAGCATTTT. This encodes CASSGQINQPQHF.